The 19 T cell receptor beta chains given below trace back to one sample, sequenced in a study of cytomegalovirus exposure and HLA in healthy donors (dated by TCRdb to the late 2010s). Library generation was performed with the immunoSEQ multiplex PCR assay. For the multiplex PCR, a mixture combining 60 forward primers for TCR Vbeta segments and 13 reverse primers for TCR Jbeta segments was used. As stored in TCRdb, this immuneACCESS dataset retains in-frame rearrangements with V and J assigned. A fraction of the clones does not appear; measured against another copy, unresolved V genes explain less than half of the discrepancy, and the remainder lacks a known reason. Counted in this sample were fewer than 110,000 clones; 75% of them appeared once. The ten largest clones take up about 10% of the sample. Sequences were obtained from PBMCs. Receptor source: a man in his forties or fifties in good health and CMV-seronegative.

The V and J genes are TRBV2 and TRBJ2-5; D is ambiguous. This CDR3 is 15 amino acids long. Germline V lookup: CDR1 SNHLY, CDR2 FYNNEI. The germline V and J ends were trimmed by 1 base and 1 base, with 10 bases remaining between them. CDR3 nucleotide sequence: TGTGCCAGCAGTGAAGAGAGTCTACCCCAAGAGACCCAGTACTTC. Its protein is CASSEESLPQETQYF.

This rearrangement joins TRBV19 to TRBJ2-7; D ambiguous. This CDR3 has 11 amino acids. The germline V and J ends were trimmed by 3 bases and 4 bases, with 4 bases remaining between them. Germline values: CDR1 LNHDA, CDR2 SQIVND (reference sequence). The DNA of the CDR3 is TGTGCCAGTAGTATCGGGTACGAGCAGTACTTC. It encodes CASSIGYEQYF.

The chain uses TRBV6-1 and TRBJ1-1; D is undetermined. With 6 bases removed from V and 2 bases from J, the gap between germline ends came to 10 bases. Per the germline V gene, CDR1 is MNHNS and CDR2 is SASEGT. CDR3 length: 13 residues. The CDR3 sequence: CASREGPNTEAFF. Written as DNA, the CDR3 is TGTGCCAGCAGAGAGGGCCCCAACACTGAAGCTTTCTTT.

As regards this clone: The junction departs from germline at one end; a sequencing error may be responsible. This sample includes further DNA sequences coding for the same CDR3. The chain combines TRBV27 with TRBJ2-7; TRBD1 agrees at 12 bases. The CDR3 sequence is 14 residues long. Looked up from germline, CDR1 is MNHEY and CDR2 is SMNVEV (reference sequence). CDR3 residues: CASSLSGTGGSQYF. The CDR3 nucleotides read TGTGCCAGCAGTTTATCGGGGACAGGGGGCAGTCAGTATTTC.

In this sample, this clone turned up once. The chain employs TRBV6-1 and TRBJ2-5, with TRBD2 matching 8 bases. V was clipped by 2 bases and J by 5 bases; unmatched bases: 7. This CDR3 spans 15 amino acids. Per the germline V gene, CDR1 is MNHNS and CDR2 is SASEGT. The CDR3 protein is CASSEPAGGLETQYF. CDR3 bases: TGTGCCAGCAGTGAACCGGCGGGAGGTCTGGAGACCCAGTACTTC.

The chain links TRBV29-1 to TRBJ2-3; TRBD1 is a possible D gene (7 bases). The ends were cut back, 7 bases at V and 0 bases at J, with 17 bases in the middle. The CDR3 is 15 residues long. The germline gives CDR1 SQVTM, CDR2 ANQGSEA. The CDR3 reads CSARGEKASTDTQYF. CDR3 in DNA: TGCAGCGCCAGGGGGGAGAAGGCTAGCACAGATACGCAGTATTTT.

The chain uses TRBV7-9 and TRBJ1-6, with D hard to call. CDR3 length: 14 residues. Germline V CDR1 and CDR2: SEHNR, FQNEAQ (reference sequence). Between the trimmed V and J ends, which lost 1 base and 6 bases, there was a span of 7 bases. The CDR3 bases are TGTGCCAGCAGCTTAGGGACTTCTAATTCACCCCTCCACTTT. It encodes CASSLGTSNSPLHF.

This rearrangement joins TRBV6-6 to TRBJ1-4; D remains ambiguous. The V and J ends lost 2 bases and 8 bases respectively, with 6 bases between them. This CDR3 region has 12 residues. The germline CDR1 and CDR2 sequences are MNHNY and SVGAGI (reference sequence). The DNA for the CDR3 is TGTGCCAGCAGTTACACCCAGGAAAAACTGTTTTTT. Translating it yields CASSYTQEKLFF.

Regarding this clone: The junction and the germline gene differ at one end; a read error may be behind it. The chain couples TRBV7-9 to TRBJ1-1; D ambiguous. Germline lookup yields CDR1 SEHNR and CDR2 FQNEAQ (reference sequence). This CDR3 has 16 residues. The CDR3 nucleotides are TGTTCCAGCAGCTTAGGCCATGGCGGTTTGAACACTGAAGCTTTCTTT. It specifies CSSSLGHGGLNTEAFF.

Comment on this clone: Other DNA sequences within the sample encode an identical CDR3. The chain links TRBV30 to TRBJ1-1; perhaps TRBD1 as D (5 bases). V lost 0 bases and J lost 4, with 9 bases in between. CDR1 is GTSNPN and CDR2 is SVGIG in the germline V gene (reference sequence). CDR3 length: 13 residues. CDR3 in DNA: TGTGCCTGGAGTGTAGGGCAGGGCACTGAAGCTTTCTTT. This translates into CAWSVGQGTEAFF.

This chain uses TRBV19 with TRBJ2-1, with TRBD2 matching over 8 bases. The CDR3 runs to 16 residues. CDR1 and CDR2 (germline): LNHDA, SQIVND (reference sequence). The J segment lost 5 bases and the V segment lost 3 bases, leaving 9 bases of the junction unmatched. The CDR3 here is CASSMAGGSYDNEQFF. The CDR3 nucleotides read TGTGCCAGTAGTATGGCGGGAGGCAGCTACGACAATGAGCAGTTCTTC.

As DNA, the CDR3 is TGTGCCAGCTCAGCCTTGCCCGGGACGGGGGATTATGGAAACACCATATATTTT. This sequence encodes CASSALPGTGDYGNTIYF. The chain links TRBV18 to TRBJ1-3; maybe TRBD1 (5 bases). In germline, CDR1 is KGHSH, CDR2 LQKENI. Trimming removed 5 bases from V and 3 bases from J, with 23 bases in between. CDR3 length: 18 residues. Full variable domain (rest looked up from reference TRBV18 and TRBJ1-3): NAGVMQNPRHLVRRRGQEARLRCSPMKGHSHVYWYRQLPEEGLKFMVYLQKENIIDESGMPKERFSAEFPKEGPSILRIQQVVRGDSAAYFCASSALPGTGDYGNTIYFGEGSWLTVV.

The chain links TRBV5-1 to TRBJ2-5; TRBD1 agrees at 7 bases. The end of the DNA aligns better with TRBJ2-7, so the J call may be wrong. The CDR3 has 15 amino acids. The germline V gene has CDR1 SGHRS and CDR2 YFSETQ. This chain's CDR3 is CASTSDRATSGEQYF. CDR3 nucleotides: TGCGCCAGCACCTCCGACAGGGCTACCTCCGGCGAGCAGTACTTC.

The J gene is TRBJ1-5, the V gene TRBV6-6; D remains unclear. Germline values: CDR1 MNHNY, CDR2 SVGAGI (reference sequence). With 3 bases removed from V and 4 bases from J, the gap between germline ends came to 10 bases. The CDR3 consists of 14 residues. The CDR3 DNA follows: TGTGCCAGCAGTTATCGAGCGATTAATCAGCCCCAGCATTTT. It encodes CASSYRAINQPQHF.

V usage is TRBV20-1 and J usage is TRBJ1-1; D remains unclear. Germline V gene lookup returns CDR1 DFQATT and CDR2 SNEGSKA (reference sequence). V was pared by 7 bases and J by 1 base, with 7 bases between. The CDR3 is 11 residues long. The CDR3, as DNA: TGCAGTGGGAGGGAGAACACTGAAGCTTTCTTT. It specifies CSGRENTEAFF.

The V call is TRBV7-9, the J call TRBJ1-5, with TRBD1 as a possible D gene (5 bases). CDR1 is SEHNR and CDR2 is FQNEAQ in the germline V gene (reference sequence). V gave up 5 bases and J gave up 1 base, with 6 bases separating them. This CDR3 has 13 residues. CDR3 sequence reads: CASSRQSNQPQHF. DNA of the CDR3: TGTGCCAGCAGCCGACAGAGCAATCAGCCCCAGCATTTT. Variable domain in full (rest from reference TRBV7-9 and TRBJ1-5): DTGVSQNPRHKITKRGQNVTFRCDPISEHNRLYWYRQTLGQGPEFLTYFQNEAQLEKSRLLSDRFSAERPKGSFSTLEIQRTEQGDSAMYLCASSRQSNQPQHFGDGTRLSIL.

The chain joins TRBV7-9 to TRBJ2-1; maybe TRBD2 (5 bases). The CDR3 is made up of 14 amino acids. CDR1 is SEHNR and CDR2 is FQNEAQ in the germline V gene (reference sequence). Deletions cut 1 base from V and 6 bases from J, with 10 bases between. The DNA of the CDR3 is TGTGCCAGCAGCTTAGGAGGGTCGACCAATGAGCAGTTCTTC. The encoded protein is CASSLGGSTNEQFF.

This chain connects TRBV2 to TRBJ1-5; D unclear. The CDR3 loop spans 15 amino acids. With 6 bases removed from V and 0 bases from J, the gap between germline ends came to 12 bases. Germline V gene sequence: CDR1 SNHLY, CDR2 FYNNEI. The CDR3 DNA follows: TGTGCCAGCAGAATTCACGGGGTTAGCAATCAGCCCCAGCATTTT. Amino acid sequence: CASRIHGVSNQPQHF.

This chain joins TRBV15 and TRBJ1-1; tentatively, D is TRBD1 (6 bases). The V end lost 5 bases, the J end lost 7 bases, and 8 bases lay between the germline ends. The CDR3 is 11 amino acids. Looked up from germline, CDR1 is LNHNV and CDR2 is YYDKDF (reference sequence). The CDR3 DNA is TGTGCCACCAGCTCGGACAGTGAAGCTTTCTTT. Its translation is CATSSDSEAFF.